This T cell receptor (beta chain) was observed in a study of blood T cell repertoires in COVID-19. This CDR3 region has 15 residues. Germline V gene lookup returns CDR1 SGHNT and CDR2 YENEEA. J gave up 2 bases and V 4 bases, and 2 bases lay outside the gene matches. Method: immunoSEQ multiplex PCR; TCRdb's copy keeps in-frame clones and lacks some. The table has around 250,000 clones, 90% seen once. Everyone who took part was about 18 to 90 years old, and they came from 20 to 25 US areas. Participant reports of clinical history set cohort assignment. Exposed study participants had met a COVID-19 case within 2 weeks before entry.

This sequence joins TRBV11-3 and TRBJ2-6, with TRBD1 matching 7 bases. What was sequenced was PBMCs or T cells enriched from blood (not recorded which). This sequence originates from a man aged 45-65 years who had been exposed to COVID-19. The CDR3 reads CASSSDRAGANVLTF. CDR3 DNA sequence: TGTGCCAGCAGCTCCGACAGGGCTGGGGCCAACGTCCTGACTTTC.